This is a list of T cell receptor gamma chains from one sample in a study of intestinal T cells in coeliac disease. TCRdb applied CATT to the multiplex PCR reads for clone calling. The sample records some 1,600 gamma-chain clones, under 75% being singletons. The sequencing input was a duodenal biopsy. The receptors originated from a human donor with celiac disease. Both conserved end residues are part of each CDR3. The size of a clone is reported for some rows only, either as once, few or many, or as a class for expanded clones.

v_call	clone_size	j_call	cdr3_nt	cdr3_aa
TRGV4	.	TRGJ1/TRGJ2	TGTGCCACCTGGGAGAACCAGAATTATTATAAGAAGCTCTTT	CATWENQNYYKKLF
TRGV3	few	TRGJ1/TRGJ2	TGTGCCACCTGGGACAGGCCGAATAAGAAACTCTTT	CATWDRPNKKLF
TRGV5	.	TRGJ1/TRGJ2	TGTGCCACCTGGGACCACAATTATTATAAGAAACTCTTT	CATWDHNYYKKLF
TRGV11	large	TRGJ1/TRGJ2	TGTGCCTGCTGGATTAGACCCCATTATTATAAGAAACTCTTT	CACWIRPHYYKKLF
TRGV10	large	TRGJ1/TRGJ2	TGTGCTGCGTGGGATTATGAGGTGAATAAGAAACTCTTT	CAAWDYEVNKKLF
TRGV4	once	TRGJ1/TRGJ2	TGTGCCACCTGGGATGATCTAAGGGGGGCTACGAATTATTATAAGAAACTCTTT	CATWDDLRGATNYYKKLF
TRGV11	.	TRGJ1/TRGJ2	.	CTTVPAGTGGGRKLF
TRGV11	once	TRGJ1/TRGJ2	TGTGCCTGCTGGATTAGGCACGTTCGTGGGAAACTCTTT	CACWIRHVRGKLF
TRGV4	.	TRGJP1	TGTGCCACCTGGGATGTCGGCACTGGTTGGCTCAAGATATTT	CATWDVGTGWLKIF
TRGV10	.	TRGJ1/TRGJ2	TGTGCTGCGTGGGATTACGAGAAACTCTTT	CAAWDYEKLF
TRGV8	large	TRGJ1/TRGJ2	TGTGCCACCTGGGATTATTATAAGAAACTCTTT	CATWDYYKKLF
TRGV8	.	TRGJ1/TRGJ2	TGTGCCACCTGGGATACCTATTCGAATTATTATAAGAAACTCTTT	CATWDTYSNYYKKLF
TRGV3	.	TRGJ1/TRGJ2	TGTGCCACCTGGGACCGGCTTAAGGGTCCCCGACATTTATCCCCTTATAAGAAACTCTTT	CATWDRLKGPRHLSPYKKLF
TRGV4	.	TRGJ1/TRGJ2	TGTGCCACCTGGGATGAGCCGGGGAAACTCTTT	CATWDEPGKLF
TRGV3	.	TRGJ1/TRGJ2	TGTGCCACCTGGGACAGCGTCTATTATAAGAAACTCTTT	CATWDSVYYKKLF
TRGV3	.	TRGJ1/TRGJ2	TGTGCCACCTGGGATTTGAATTATTATAAGAAACTCTTT	CATWDLNYYKKLF
TRGV10	.	TRGJ1/TRGJ2	TGTGCTGCGTGGGACTACCTACTTTATTATAAGAAACTCTTT	CAAWDYLLYYKKLF
TRGV2	.	TRGJ1/TRGJ2	TGTGCCACCTGGGACGGGCTCGGAACTTATTATAAGAAACTCTTT	CATWDGLGTYYKKLF